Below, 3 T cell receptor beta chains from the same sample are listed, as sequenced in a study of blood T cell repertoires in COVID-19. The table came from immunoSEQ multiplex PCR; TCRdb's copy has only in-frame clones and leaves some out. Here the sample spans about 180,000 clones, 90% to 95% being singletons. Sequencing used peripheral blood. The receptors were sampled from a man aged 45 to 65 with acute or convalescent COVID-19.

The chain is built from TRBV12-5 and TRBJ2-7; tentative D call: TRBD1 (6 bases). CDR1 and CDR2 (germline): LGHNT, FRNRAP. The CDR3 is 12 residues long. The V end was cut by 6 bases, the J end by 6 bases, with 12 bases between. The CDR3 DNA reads TGTGCTAGTGGGGGTCAAGGGGGCGAGCAGTACTTC. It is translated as CASGGQGGEQYF.

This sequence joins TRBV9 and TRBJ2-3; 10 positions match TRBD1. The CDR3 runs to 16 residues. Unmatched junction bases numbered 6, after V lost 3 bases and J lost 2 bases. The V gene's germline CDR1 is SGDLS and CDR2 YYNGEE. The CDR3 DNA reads TGTGCCAGCAGCGACGGGGACAGGGGAAACACAGATACGCAGTATTTT. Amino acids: CASSDGDRGNTDTQYF. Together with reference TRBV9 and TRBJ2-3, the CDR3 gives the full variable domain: DSGVTQTPKHLITATGQRVTLRCSPRSGDLSVYWYQQSLDQGLQFLIQYYNGEERAKGNILERFSAQQFPDLHSELNLSSLELGDSALYFCASSDGDRGNTDTQYFGPGTRLTVL.

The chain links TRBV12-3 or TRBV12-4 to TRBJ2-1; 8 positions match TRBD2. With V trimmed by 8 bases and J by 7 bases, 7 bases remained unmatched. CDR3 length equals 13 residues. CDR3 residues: CASFRGGRNEQFF. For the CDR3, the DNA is TGTGCCAGCTTCCGGGGGGGCAGGAATGAGCAGTTCTTC.